This is a list of T cell receptor beta chains from one sample in a study of T cells in Graves' hyperthyroidism and ophthalmopathy. MiXCR, applied by TCRdb to the multiplex PCR reads, yields one record per CDR3 protein. Counted here are 340,000 or so distinct CDR3 sequences, around 20% occurring once; the ten biggest clones make up about 50%. The sequencing input was blood. These receptors all come from a woman aged 45-60 years with Graves' hyperthyroidism. Both conserved end residues are part of each CDR3. A D gene is named only where the DNA matches it firmly. A clone size is listed for some rows: how often the clone was seen (once, few, many), or a class if it is expanded.

D gene	V gene	J gene	clone size	CDR3 protein	CDR3 DNA
TRBD2	TRBV5-1	TRBJ2-3	.	CASSLEAGGPETQYF	TGCGCCAGCAGCTTGGAAGCGGGAGGGCCCGAAACGCAGTATTTT
.	TRBV20-1	TRBJ1-5	many	CSARSGVSNQPQHF	TGCAGTGCCCGTTCGGGGGTTAGCAATCAGCCCCAGCATTTT
.	TRBV28	TRBJ2-7	many	CASSTHQGRGPSQYF	TGTGCCAGCAGTACCCACCAGGGACGAGGTCCTTCGCAGTACTTC
.	TRBV3-1	TRBJ1-1	many	CASSQTLAEREAFF	TGTGCCAGCAGCCAAACTTTGGCAGAGCGAGAAGCTTTCTTT
.	TRBV2	TRBJ2-5	.	CASSYSILPGQETQYF	TGTGCCAGCAGTTACTCGATTTTACCGGGCCAAGAGACCCAGTACTTC
TRBD2	TRBV19	TRBJ2-1	many	CASSTQGLAGANEQFF	TGTGCCAGTAGTACCCAGGGACTAGCGGGAGCCAATGAGCAGTTCTTC
.	TRBV7-8	TRBJ1-5	many	CASSPPLRLGSNQPQHF	TGTGCCAGCAGCCCCCCACTCCGCTTGGGGAGCAATCAGCCCCAGCATTTT
TRBD2	TRBV7-2	TRBJ2-3	many	CASSRGGLAGPTDTQYF	TGTGCCAGCAGCCGAGGGGGACTAGCGGGACCCACAGATACGCAGTATTTT
TRBD2	TRBV9	TRBJ2-7	.	CASSVSRDSGTSGSLYEQYF	TGTGCCAGCAGCGTATCCCGGGACAGCGGGACTAGCGGGAGTCTGTACGAGCAGTACTTC
TRBD1	TRBV28	TRBJ2-2	many	CASSSGTGGHGELFF	TGTGCCAGCAGTTCCGGGACAGGGGGGCACGGGGAGCTGTTTTTT
.	TRBV29-1	TRBJ1-2	.	CSVGGGGNGYTF	TGCAGCGTTGGGGGAGGGGGGAACGGCTACACCTTC
.	TRBV7-3	TRBJ2-2	many	CASTITGTDTGELFF	TGTGCCAGCACCATTACAGGGACGGACACCGGGGAGCTGTTTTTT
.	TRBV7-9	TRBJ1-1	.	CASSPQGWETEAFF	TGTGCCAGCAGCCCCCAGGGGTGGGAGACTGAAGCTTTCTTT
TRBD2	TRBV18	TRBJ2-5	few	CASAGLSQETQYF	TGTGCCAGCGCGGGACTATCTCAAGAGACCCAGTACTTC
TRBD1	TRBV20-1	TRBJ1-1	few	CSASQGGNTEAFF	TGCAGTGCTAGCCAGGGGGGGAACACTGAGGCTTTCTTT
TRBD1	TRBV6-1	TRBJ2-4	many	CASRPDRGAKNIQYF	TGTGCCAGCAGGCCGGACAGGGGAGCCAAAAACATTCAGTACTTC
.	TRBV11-3	TRBJ2-5	many	CASSLEAIPAETQYF	TGTGCCAGCAGCTTAGAGGCGATCCCTGCGGAGACCCAGTACTTC
.	TRBV28	TRBJ2-1	.	CASTLNRDSVFDEQFF	TGTGCCAGCACCCTGAACCGGGACTCGGTTTTTGATGAGCAGTTCTTC
TRBD2	TRBV3-1	TRBJ2-3	few	CASSQDRGGRPDTQYF	TGTGCCAGCAGCCAAGATCGCGGCGGGAGGCCAGATACGCAGTATTTT
.	TRBV29-1	TRBJ2-2	once	CSIREGAGELFF	TGCAGCATTAGAGAGGGGGCCGGGGAGCTGTTTTTT
TRBD2	TRBV28	TRBJ2-1	.	CASSSGTSFVKKFF	TGTGCCAGCAGTTCTGGGACTAGCTTTGTTAAAAAGTTCTTC
.	TRBV28	TRBJ1-5	many	CASSPIGVGNQPQHF	TGTGCCAGCAGCCCAATAGGGGTTGGCAATCAGCCCCAGCATTTT
.	TRBV7-9	TRBJ1-5	many	CASSLEYGEGNQPQHF	TGTGCCAGCAGCTTAGAATACGGGGAAGGCAATCAGCCCCAGCATTTT
TRBD1	TRBV20-1	TRBJ2-3	many	CSARAGTGGTDTQYF	TGCAGTGCTAGAGCCGGGACAGGGGGGACAGATACGCAGTATTTT
.	TRBV6-1	TRBJ1-6	few	CASRIGTSYNSPLHF	TGTGCCAGCAGGATCGGGACCTCTTATAATTCACCCCTCCACTTT
TRBD2	TRBV7-8	TRBJ2-2	.	CASSFRGLAGGTTGELFF	TGTGCCAGCAGCTTCCGAGGACTAGCGGGAGGGACCACCGGGGAGCTGTTTTTT
.	TRBV7-3	TRBJ2-5	.	CASGVDGTPEETQYF	TGTGCCAGCGGGGTTGACGGGACACCCGAAGAGACCCAGTACTTC
.	TRBV10-1	TRBJ2-5	few	CASSDSQTGNQYF	TGCGCCAGCAGTGACTCTCAGACTGGGAACCAGTACTTC
TRBD2	TRBV11-1	TRBJ2-7	many	CASSPGLANEQYF	TGTGCCAGCAGCCCCGGACTAGCGAACGAGCAGTACTTC
.	TRBV2	TRBJ1-2	many	CASNLGDRGYTF	TGTGCCAGCAACCTAGGGGACCGTGGCTACACCTTC
TRBD2	TRBV4-2	TRBJ2-7	few	CASSQVGTSGGAVFNEQYF	TGTGCCAGCAGCCAAGTCGGGACTAGCGGGGGGGCGGTATTCAACGAGCAGTACTTC
.	TRBV20-1	TRBJ1-5	many	CSVGGADSNQPQHF	TGCAGTGTTGGAGGGGCAGATAGCAATCAGCCCCAGCATTTT
.	TRBV20-1	TRBJ2-3	many	CSARSLGTSTDTQYF	TGCAGTGCTAGAAGTCTGGGGACAAGCACAGATACGCAGTATTTT
TRBD1	TRBV6-1	TRBJ1-5	many	CASSDTVGTGGNQPQHF	TGTGCCAGCAGTGATACCGTGGGGACAGGGGGCAATCAGCCCCAGCATTTT
.	TRBV20-1	TRBJ2-1	.	CSAKGALNNEQFF	TGCAGTGCTAAAGGGGCCTTGAACAATGAGCAGTTCTTC